The sequence of this TCR beta chain was determined in a study of blood T cell repertoires in COVID-19. V shed 6 bases and J 8 bases; nucleotides not matched to a gene: 2. Per germline, CDR1 MNHEY and CDR2 SMNVEV (reference sequence). This CDR3 has 13 residues. The authors' processing: Nucleated cell number was recorded as an estimate derived from reference gene primer amplification. Here immunoSEQ multiplex PCR was the method, and the copy in TCRdb shows in-frame clones only, minus some. That table supplies the V and J calls and clone size; D and trimming were determined from the DNA. The sample includes 45,000 or so clones, under 85% of them seen just once.

J is TRBJ1-4 and V is TRBV27; 11 bases map to TRBD1. This TCR was sampled from a woman older than 75 with acute or convalescent COVID-19. Sequenced sample: peripheral blood. The CDR3 here is CASSWDRGEKLFF. In DNA, the CDR3 is TGTGCCAGCAGCTGGGACAGGGGGGAAAAACTGTTTTTT.